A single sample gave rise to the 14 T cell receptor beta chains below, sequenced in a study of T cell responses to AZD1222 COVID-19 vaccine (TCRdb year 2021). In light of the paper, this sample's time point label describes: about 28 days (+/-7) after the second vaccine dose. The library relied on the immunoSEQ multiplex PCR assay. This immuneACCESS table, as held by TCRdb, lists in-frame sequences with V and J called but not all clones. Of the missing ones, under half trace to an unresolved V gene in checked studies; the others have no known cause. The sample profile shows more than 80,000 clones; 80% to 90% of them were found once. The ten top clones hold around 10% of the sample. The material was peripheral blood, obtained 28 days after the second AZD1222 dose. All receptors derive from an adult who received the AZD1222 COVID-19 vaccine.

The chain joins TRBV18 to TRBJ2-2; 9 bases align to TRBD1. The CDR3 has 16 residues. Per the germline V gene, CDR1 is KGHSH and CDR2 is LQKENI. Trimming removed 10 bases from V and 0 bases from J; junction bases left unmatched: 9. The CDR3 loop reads CATRYWTGANTGELFF. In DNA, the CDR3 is TGTGCCACCCGATACTGGACAGGGGCGAACACCGGGGAGCTGTTTTTT.

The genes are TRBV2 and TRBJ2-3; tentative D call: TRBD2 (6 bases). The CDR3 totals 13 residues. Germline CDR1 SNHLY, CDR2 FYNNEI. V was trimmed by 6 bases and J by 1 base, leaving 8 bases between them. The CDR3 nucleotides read TGTGCCAGCAGCGTAGCGGGCACAGATACGCAGTATTTT. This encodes CASSVAGTDTQYF.

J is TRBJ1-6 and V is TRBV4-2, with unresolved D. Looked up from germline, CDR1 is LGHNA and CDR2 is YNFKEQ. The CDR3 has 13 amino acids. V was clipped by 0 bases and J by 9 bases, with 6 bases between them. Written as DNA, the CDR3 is TGTGCCAGCAGCCAAGAGTTAGGTTCACCCCTCCACTTT. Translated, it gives CASSQELGSPLHF.

The CDR3 here is CASSSYGDGEQYF. CDR3 DNA: TGTGCCAGCAGCTCGTATGGTGATGGGGAGCAGTACTTC. The genes are TRBV5-4 and TRBJ2-7; D gene uncertain. Germline V CDR1 and CDR2: SGHNT, YYREEE (reference sequence). Between the trimmed V and J ends, which lost 3 bases and 7 bases, there was a span of 14 bases. The CDR3 extends over 13 amino acids.

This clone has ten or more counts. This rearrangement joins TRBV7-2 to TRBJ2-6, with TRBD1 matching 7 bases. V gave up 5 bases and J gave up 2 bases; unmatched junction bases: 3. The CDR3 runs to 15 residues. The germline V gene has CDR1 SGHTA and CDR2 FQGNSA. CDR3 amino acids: CASSQGGTGANVLTF. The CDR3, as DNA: TGTGCCAGCAGCCAAGGGGGCACTGGGGCCAACGTCCTGACTTTC. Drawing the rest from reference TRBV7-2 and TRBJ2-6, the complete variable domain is GAGVSQSPSNKVTEKGKDVELRCDPISGHTALYWYRQSLGQGLEFLIYFQGNSAPDKSGLPSDRFSAERTGGSVSTLTIQRTQQEDSAVYLCASSQGGTGANVLTFGAGSRLTVL.

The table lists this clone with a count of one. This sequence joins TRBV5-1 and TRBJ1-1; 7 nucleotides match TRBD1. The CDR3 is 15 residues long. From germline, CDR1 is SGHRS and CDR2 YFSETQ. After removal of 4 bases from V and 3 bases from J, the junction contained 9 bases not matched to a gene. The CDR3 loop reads CASSTTGVRDTEAFF. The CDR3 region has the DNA TGCGCCAGCAGCACCACAGGGGTGAGGGACACTGAAGCTTTCTTT.

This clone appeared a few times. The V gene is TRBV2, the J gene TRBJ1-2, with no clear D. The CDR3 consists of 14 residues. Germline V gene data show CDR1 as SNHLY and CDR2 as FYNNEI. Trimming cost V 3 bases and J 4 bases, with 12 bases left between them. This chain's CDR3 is CASSDFPSGYGYTF. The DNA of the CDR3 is TGTGCCAGCAGTGATTTTCCCTCGGGCTATGGCTACACCTTC. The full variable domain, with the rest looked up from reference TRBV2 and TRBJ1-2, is EPEVTQTPSHQVTQMGQEVILRCVPISNHLYFYWYRQILGQKVEFLVSFYNNEISEKSEIFDDQFSVERPDGSNFTLKIRSTKLEDSAMYFCASSDFPSGYGYTFGSGTRLTVV.

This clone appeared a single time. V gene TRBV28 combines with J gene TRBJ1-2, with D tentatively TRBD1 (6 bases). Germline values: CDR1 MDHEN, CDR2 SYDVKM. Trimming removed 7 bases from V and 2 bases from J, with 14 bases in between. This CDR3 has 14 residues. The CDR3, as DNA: TGTGCCAGCAATACGGGACATCCAAACTATGGCTACACCTTC. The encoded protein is CASNTGHPNYGYTF.

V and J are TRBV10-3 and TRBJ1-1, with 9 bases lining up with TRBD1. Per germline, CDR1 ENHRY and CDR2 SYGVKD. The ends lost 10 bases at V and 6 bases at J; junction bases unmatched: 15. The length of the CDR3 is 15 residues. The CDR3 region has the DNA TGTGCCACCCAGAGGGAGGGACAGGGATCGTCTGAAGCTTTCTTT. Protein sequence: CATQREGQGSSEAFF.

The DNA for the CDR3 is TGTGCCAGCAGCGTCCCGGGACAGGACACAGATACGCAGTATTTT. It encodes CASSVPGQDTDTQYF. The rearrangement joins TRBV9 to TRBJ2-3; 8 bases are a match to TRBD1. This CDR3 contains 15 residues. J lost 2 bases, V lost 2 bases, and 4 bases had no gene match. Germline V gives CDR1 SGDLS, CDR2 YYNGEE.

This CDR3 is CASSYSITGSTPYQPQHF. CDR3 bases: TGTGCCAGCAGTTACTCGATTACAGGGTCTACCCCCTATCAGCCCCAGCATTTT. This rearrangement joins TRBV6-2 or TRBV6-3 to TRBJ1-5, with a tentative D call TRBD1 (6 bases). The CDR3 covers 18 residues. Trimming took 0 bases from V and 5 from J, leaving 20 bases between them. From germline, CDR1 is MNHEY and CDR2 SVGEGT.

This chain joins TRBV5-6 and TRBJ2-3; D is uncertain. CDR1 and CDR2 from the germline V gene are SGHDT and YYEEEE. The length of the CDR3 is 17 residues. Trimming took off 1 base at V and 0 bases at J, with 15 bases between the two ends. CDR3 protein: CASSLWRQTFSTDTQYF. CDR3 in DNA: TGTGCCAGCAGCTTGTGGCGGCAGACCTTTAGCACAGATACGCAGTATTTT.

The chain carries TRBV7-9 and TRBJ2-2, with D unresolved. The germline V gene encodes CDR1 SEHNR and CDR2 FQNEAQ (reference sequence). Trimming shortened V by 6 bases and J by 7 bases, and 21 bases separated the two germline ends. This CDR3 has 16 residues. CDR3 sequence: CASRNERGKGRGELFF. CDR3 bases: TGTGCCAGCAGAAACGAGCGTGGGAAGGGTCGCGGGGAGCTGTTTTTT.

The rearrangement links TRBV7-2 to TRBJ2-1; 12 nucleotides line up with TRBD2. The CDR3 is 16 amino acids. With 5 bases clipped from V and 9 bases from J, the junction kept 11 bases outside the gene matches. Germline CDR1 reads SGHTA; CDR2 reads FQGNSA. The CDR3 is CASSAPSGGASLEQFF. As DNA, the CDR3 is TGTGCCAGCAGCGCACCTAGCGGGGGGGCCTCGCTTGAGCAGTTCTTC.